The TCR beta chain described here comes from a study of early T cells in non-severe SARS-CoV-2 infection. This clonotype was recorded many times. Its specificity is not known. The CDR3 is made up of 13 amino acids. In germline, CDR1 is DFQATT, CDR2 SNEGSKA (reference sequence). Trimming shortened V by 5 bases and J by 7 bases, and 12 bases separated the two germline ends. Study-level findings and limits: Private and CD4 specificities were missed by VDJdb matching, skewed to anti-spike CD8.

TCRdb re-derived calls from the 5' RACE reads in MiXCR, one entry per CDR3 protein. The sample shows 20,000 to 30,000 distinct CDR3 sequences, about 4.1% of them seen only once. Source material: whole blood. The receptor's source is an adult who was a healthcare worker with PCR-confirmed SARS-CoV-2 infection or an uninfected control (not recorded which). The chain carries TRBV20-1 and TRBJ1-6; tentatively, D is TRBD1 (5 bases). The DNA of the CDR3 is TGCAGTGCTGAGGACAACCCAAATTCACCCCTCCACTTT. This encodes CSAEDNPNSPLHF.